The 32 T cell receptor beta chains in this list originate from one sample, sequenced in a study of T cell clonality in common variable immunodeficiency. Study-wide points: Fewer deletions and N-nucleotide insertions were reportedly seen in common variable immunodeficiency TCR beta sequences.

Their recognized antigens are unknown. Data came from immunoSEQ multiplex PCR; TCRdb stores just in-frame clones and leaves some out. The table lists more than 30,000 clones, with no singletons. The sample consisted of peripheral blood mononuclear cells. The receptor source for this set is a human donor with common variable immunodeficiency.

This clone was detected only a few times. Read data end 3 residues before the CDR3 end; the end is taken from the germline J gene. The chain has TRBV2 and TRBJ1-1, with TRBD1 as a possible D gene (5 bases). V was shortened by 6 bases and J by 5 bases, with 19 bases between the two germline ends. The CDR3 contains 15 residues. Germline CDR1 is SNHLY and CDR2 is FYNNEI. The CDR3 loop reads CASRSMGGKTTEAFF. The CDR3 bases that were read are TGTGCCAGCAGGTCAATGGGGGGGAAGACGACTGAA.

This clone was counted ten times or more. Coverage ceases 3 residues before the CDR3 finishes, and the germline J gene fills in the end. The chain employs TRBV7-2 and TRBJ2-7, with D perhaps TRBD2 (5 bases). Trimming pared 5 bases from V and 6 bases from J, leaving 17 bases between. This CDR3 has 14 amino acids. Germline CDR1 is SGHTA and CDR2 is FQGNSA. The part of the CDR3 DNA that was read is TGTGCCAGCAGCAGAACTACCGACTATCTCGAG. It is translated as CASSRTTDYLE. The CDR3 in its entirety is CASSRTTDYLEQYF.

This clone was counted between two and nine times. The read halts 3 residues ahead of the CDR3 end, with the missing end drawn from the germline J gene. The chain carries TRBV2 and TRBJ1-4; 10 positions agree with TRBD1. After removal of 6 bases from V and 5 bases from J, the junction contained 3 bases not matched to a gene. The CDR3 contains 14 residues. In germline, CDR1 is SNHLY, CDR2 FYNNEI. This CDR3 reads CASSRDRGNEKLFF. The sequenced part of the CDR3 DNA is TGTGCCAGCAGCCGGGACAGGGGAAATGAAAAA.

This clone has ten or more counts. The CDR3 end is not reached by the read, which stops 3 residues before it; the germline J gene fills it in. The chain carries TRBV30 and TRBJ1-1, with D perhaps matching TRBD1 (6 bases). The length of the CDR3 is 14 residues. V was trimmed by 3 bases and J by 4 bases, leaving 15 bases between them. The germline gives CDR1 GTSNPN, CDR2 SVGIG (reference sequence). The sequenced part of the CDR3 DNA is TGTGCCTGGAGCCCCGACAGGTCGAGCACTGAA. Translated: CAWSPDRSSTE. The whole CDR3 protein is CAWSPDRSSTEAFF.

This clone is medium-sized by share. The CDR3 end lies 3 residues beyond the end of the read and is filled in from the germline J gene. The chain carries TRBV20-1 and TRBJ2-3; 10 nucleotides align to TRBD2. Germline CDR1 DFQATT, CDR2 SNEGSKA (reference sequence). Losses at the gene ends were 3 bases for V and 5 bases for J; bases not matched to a gene: 8. This CDR3 comprises 15 residues. CDR3 residues: CSARAVAGGLDTQYF. The sequenced CDR3 bases are TGCAGTGCTAGGGCTGTAGCGGGAGGTTTAGATACG.

In this sample, this clone turned up many times. Sequencing ends 3 residues short of the CDR3 end; the germline J gene provides the rest. The rearrangement uses TRBV6-2 or TRBV6-3 and TRBJ1-5; 8 bases match TRBD1. The CDR3 covers 16 residues. Losses at the gene ends were 6 bases for V and 2 bases for J; bases not matched to a gene: 9. Germline values: CDR1 MNHEY, CDR2 SVGEGT. The CDR3 loop is CASSQLGQGGNQPQHF. The CDR3 bases that were read are TGTGCCAGCAGCCAACTTGGACAGGGCGGCAATCAGCCC.

This clone is medium-sized within its sample. Read sequence stops 3 residues before the CDR3 end, and the germline J gene provides the missing end. This chain uses TRBV20-1 with TRBJ2-1; 10 positions match TRBD2. CDR3 length: 14 residues. V gave up 1 base and J gave up 7 bases; unmatched junction bases: 4. Looked up from germline, CDR1 is DFQATT and CDR2 is SNEGSKA (reference sequence). CDR3 bases read: TGCAGTGCTAGAGGGGGTAGCGGGAGGAATGAG. Translating gives CSARGGSGRNE. The full CDR3 sequence reads CSARGGSGRNEQFF.

In its sample, this clone was seen a few times. The read terminates 3 residues before the CDR3 end, so the remaining end is supplied by the germline J gene. The chain employs TRBV5-1 and TRBJ2-5; 11 bases are a match to TRBD2. J gave up 4 bases and V 4 bases, and 12 bases lay outside the gene matches. The V gene's germline CDR1 is SGHRS and CDR2 YFSETQ. The CDR3 has 17 residues. The CDR3 reads CASSLGTSGLFGETQYF. The CDR3 bases that were read are TGCGCCAGCAGCCTCGGGACTAGCGGATTGTTTGGAGAGACC.

This clone was observed at least ten times. The read halts 3 residues ahead of the CDR3 end, with the missing end drawn from the germline J gene. The chain uses TRBV7-3 and TRBJ2-6; 8 bases match TRBD1. Per germline, CDR1 SGHTA and CDR2 FQGTGA. This CDR3 region has 14 residues. CDR3 DNA (partial): TGTGCCAGCAGCTTAAGCCCGACAGGGGCGCTC. This encodes CASSLSPTGAL. In full, the CDR3 reads CASSLSPTGALLTF.

This clone was detected ten times or more. The read terminates 3 residues ahead of where the CDR3 ends, so the germline J gene completes it. The chain combines TRBV19 with TRBJ1-4; a weak D match, TRBD1 (6 bases). The CDR3 is 16 residues long. Germline V gene data show CDR1 as LNHDA and CDR2 as SQIVND (reference sequence). The V and J ends lost 6 bases and 5 bases respectively, with 19 bases between them. CDR3 DNA (partial): TGTGCCAGTAGAGAGGGAGTGGGGGCCTCAAATGAAAAA. It codes for CASREGVGASNEK. The whole CDR3 protein reads CASREGVGASNEKLFF.

This clone counts as medium-sized. The read ends 3 residues shy of where the CDR3 ends; the end is completed using the germline J gene. The chain is built from TRBV12-5 and TRBJ2-2; D not resolved. The germline CDR1 and CDR2 sequences are LGHNT and FRNRAP. Trimming took off 1 base at V and 4 bases at J, with 10 bases between the two ends. CDR3 length: 15 residues. This chain's CDR3 is CASGLGQSSTGELFF. The CDR3 DNA, read in part, is TGTGCTAGTGGTTTGGGACAATCCTCCACCGGGGAG.

This clone was picked up a small number of times. The read terminates 3 residues before the CDR3 end, so the remaining end is supplied by the germline J gene. The chain couples TRBV19 to TRBJ2-4; 9 nucleotides agree with TRBD2. V was pared by 4 bases and J by 4 bases, with 11 bases of the junction left unmatched. CDR1 LNHDA and CDR2 SQIVND come from the germline V gene (reference sequence). The CDR3 is made up of 17 amino acids. Partial CDR3 DNA: TGTGCCAGTAGTACGCTAATAGCGGGGGCGATAAAAAACATT. Protein sequence: CASSTLIAGAIKNI. The full CDR3 protein reads CASSTLIAGAIKNIQYF.

This clone occurred a few times. The missing CDR3 end, 3 residues past where the read stops, is filled in from the germline J gene. The chain joins TRBV2 to TRBJ2-2; TRBD1 agrees at 8 bases. Germline V gene data show CDR1 as SNHLY and CDR2 as FYNNEI. This CDR3 comprises 15 residues. With V trimmed by 4 bases and J by 4 bases, 5 bases remained unmatched. The CDR3 reads CASSAGQASTGELFF. CDR3 DNA (partial): TGTGCCAGCAGTGCGGGACAGGCCTCCACCGGGGAG.

This clone has ten or more counts. The read comes to an end 3 residues before the CDR3 does, leaving the germline J gene to fill in the end. The chain carries TRBV12-5 and TRBJ1-2; D possibly corresponds to TRBD1 (6 bases). There are 13 residues in the CDR3. Deletions cut 6 bases from V and 4 bases from J, with 12 bases between. In germline, CDR1 is LGHNT, CDR2 FRNRAP. The chain's CDR3 is CASGTGTSYGYTF. Incomplete CDR3 DNA: TGTGCTAGTGGCACCGGGACAAGCTATGGC.

Only a few counts were recorded for this clone. The read terminates 3 residues before the CDR3 end, so the remaining end is supplied by the germline J gene. This chain joins TRBV7-2 and TRBJ1-5; 8 nucleotides line up with TRBD1. The V and J ends lost 2 bases and 7 bases, in that order; junction bases with no gene match: 7. This CDR3 comprises 15 residues. The germline CDR1 and CDR2 sequences are SGHTA and FQGNSA. The CDR3 is CASSLIPGGWQPQHF. The covered CDR3 bases are TGTGCCAGCAGCTTAATCCCAGGGGGCTGGCAGCCC.

This clone appeared a few times. Read sequence stops 3 residues before the CDR3 end, and the germline J gene provides the missing end. The chain employs TRBV19 and TRBJ2-1; TRBD2 matches 11 bases. Unmatched junction bases numbered 8, after V lost 8 bases and J lost 8 bases. In germline, CDR1 is LNHDA, CDR2 SQIVND (reference sequence). The CDR3 sequence is 14 residues long. CDR3 DNA (partial): TGTGCCAGTTGCGAACTAGCGGGAGTCGATGAG. Its translation is CASCELAGVDE. The whole CDR3 reads CASCELAGVDEQFF.

The table lists this clone with a few counts. With the read ending 3 residues before the CDR3 end, the germline J gene is used to fill in that end. V gene TRBV7-8 combines with J gene TRBJ2-1; TRBD1 might be the D (7 bases). The germline V gene has CDR1 SGHVS and CDR2 FQNEAQ. V lost 4 bases and J lost 5, with 18 bases in between. The CDR3 totals 16 residues. Partial CDR3 DNA: TGTGCCAGCAGCTCCAGGGGGGACTTGACTAACAATGAG. Its protein is CASSSRGDLTNNE. The full CDR3 protein reads CASSSRGDLTNNEQFF.

Of note for this clone: Read sequence stops 3 residues before the CDR3 end, and the germline J gene provides the missing end. The gene calls are TRBV5-1 and TRBJ2-1; no reliable D call. Germline V gene data show CDR1 as SGHRS and CDR2 as YFSETQ. Between the trimmed V and J ends, which lost 1 base and 5 bases, there was a span of 13 bases. The CDR3 has 15 residues. CDR3 sequence: CASSLPLPTDNEQFF. The DNA read from the CDR3 is TGCGCCAGCAGCTTGCCGTTACCGACTGACAATGAG.

This clone has a count of ten or more. The sequenced part of the CDR3 DNA is TGTGCCAGCAGTAGGCTAGCGGGATCCTACGAG. Translated, it gives CASSRLAGSYE. The whole CDR3 protein is CASSRLAGSYEQYF. V is TRBV2 and J is TRBJ2-7; 9 nucleotides line up with TRBD2. The CDR3 end falls 3 residues outside the read, so it is completed with the germline J gene. This CDR3 comprises 14 residues. V lost 5 bases to trimming and J lost 1 base; unmatched junction nucleotides: 3. Germline V gene sequence: CDR1 SNHLY, CDR2 FYNNEI.

This clone was seen many times. Coverage ceases 3 residues before the CDR3 finishes, and the germline J gene fills in the end. V is TRBV5-8 and J is TRBJ2-4; 8 nucleotides line up with TRBD1. This CDR3 region has 15 residues. J gave up 3 bases and V 0 bases, and 2 bases lay outside the gene matches. The germline gives CDR1 SGHTS, CDR2 YDEGEE. The DNA read from the CDR3 is TGTGCCAGCAGCTTGGTAGACAGGGGCAAAAACATT. It translates to CASSLVDRGKNI. The full CDR3 reads CASSLVDRGKNIQYF.

The sample holds a few counts of this clone. The CDR3 here is CASSLDRGGYTF. The sequenced CDR3 bases are TGTGCCAGCAGCTTAGACAGGGGTGGC. The rearrangement links TRBV7-9 to TRBJ1-2; TRBD1 matches 7 bases. The CDR3 is cut off 3 residues early in the read; its end comes from the germline J gene. The junction had 0 bases not matched to a gene; V was cut back by 1 base and J by 7 bases. CDR3 length: 12 residues. Germline lookup yields CDR1 SEHNR and CDR2 FQNEAQ (reference sequence).

Turning to this clone: The read is 3 residues too short to cover the CDR3 end, so that end is filled in from the germline J gene. The chain links TRBV5-6 to TRBJ2-7; 11 nucleotides align to TRBD1. The CDR3 contains 14 residues. Germline lookup yields CDR1 SGHDT and CDR2 YYEEEE. V trimming: 5 bases; J trimming: 3 bases; junction bases outside the gene matches: 4. CDR3 DNA (partial): TGTGCCAGCAGTTGGACAGGGGGCGGCTACGAG. It codes for CASSWTGGGYE. The CDR3 as a whole reads CASSWTGGGYEQYF.

This clone was picked up many times. The read terminates 3 residues ahead of where the CDR3 ends, so the germline J gene completes it. The J gene is TRBJ1-2, the V gene TRBV19; D remains ambiguous. Germline V gene data show CDR1 as LNHDA and CDR2 as SQIVND (reference sequence). The CDR3 runs 13 residues. V shed 5 bases and J shed 4 bases, with 11 bases lying between them. CDR3 loop: CASSRQALYGYTF. The CDR3 bases that were read are TGTGCCAGTAGTCGGCAGGCCCTCTATGGC.

As regards this clone: Coverage ceases 3 residues before the CDR3 finishes, and the germline J gene fills in the end. The chain combines TRBV11-1 with TRBJ1-3; maybe TRBD1 (5 bases). Germline CDR1 reads SGHAT; CDR2 reads FQDESV (reference sequence). CDR3 length equals 15 residues. The V gene lost 3 bases and the J gene lost 0 bases, with 9 bases spanning the gap. Incomplete CDR3 DNA: TGTGCCAGCAGCTTTTCCCAGGGCTCTGGAAACACC. Residues: CASSFSQGSGNT. The CDR3, in full, reads CASSFSQGSGNTIYF.

To note about this clone: The read gets to within 3 residues of the CDR3 end, and the germline J gene fills in the rest. This sequence joins TRBV7-3 and TRBJ2-3; 7 positions agree with TRBD1. This CDR3 has 17 residues. The J segment lost 4 bases and the V segment lost 7 bases, leaving 17 bases of the junction unmatched. CDR1 is SGHTA, CDR2 FQGTGA, per germline. The sequenced part of the CDR3 DNA is TGTGCCAGCACCGTAGGGACAGATTGGGGTATCCCAGATACG. Amino acid sequence: CASTVGTDWGIPDT. The CDR3 reads in full as CASTVGTDWGIPDTQYF.

By its share, this clone is medium-sized. The CDR3 end lies 3 residues beyond the end of the read and is filled in from the germline J gene. The V and J genes are TRBV30 and TRBJ1-4, with 9 bases lining up with TRBD1. Germline V CDR1 and CDR2: GTSNPN, SVGIG (reference sequence). This CDR3 has 14 amino acids. Trimming cost V 3 bases and J 8 bases; bases outside gene matches: 7. The sequenced part of the CDR3 DNA is TGTGCCTGGAGCCAAACAGGGGGCGAAGAAAAA. The encoded protein is CAWSQTGGEEK. The full CDR3 protein is CAWSQTGGEEKLFF.

In its sample, this clone was seen many times. The read is 3 residues too short to cover the CDR3 end, so that end is filled in from the germline J gene. The chain joins TRBV29-1 to TRBJ2-5; D not certain. Germline V gene data show CDR1 as SQVTM and CDR2 as ANQGSEA. CDR3 length: 13 amino acids. V was cut by 2 bases and J by 1 base, with 8 bases left in between. CDR3 sequence: CSVERVFQETQYF. The part of the CDR3 DNA that was read is TGCAGCGTTGAAAGGGTCTTCCAAGAGACC.

This clone occurred a few times. The DNA ends 3 residues before the CDR3 does, and the rest of the CDR3 is filled in from the germline J gene. This chain uses TRBV5-1 with TRBJ2-2; 8 bases fit TRBD2. The CDR3 runs to 16 residues. CDR1 is SGHRS, CDR2 YFSETQ, per germline. V gave up 4 bases and J gave up 6 bases; unmatched junction bases: 11. Partial CDR3 DNA: TGCGCCAGCAGCCCGCCGGGAAGCGGGAGCCCCGGGGAG. Translating gives CASSPPGSGSPGE. The whole CDR3 reads CASSPPGSGSPGELFF.

With respect to this clone: The CDR3 end is not reached by the read, which stops 3 residues before it; the germline J gene fills it in. The chain has TRBV11-1 and TRBJ1-5, with D unresolved. CDR3 length equals 13 residues. V lost 5 bases and J lost 7, with 12 bases in between. Looked up from germline, CDR1 is SGHAT and CDR2 is FQDESV (reference sequence). The chain's CDR3 is CASSQGLGQPQHF. The part of the CDR3 DNA that was read is TGTGCCAGCAGCCAAGGACTCGGGCAGCCC.

To note about this clone: The read ends 3 residues before the CDR3 terminus; that terminus is restored from the germline J gene. The V and J genes are TRBV19 and TRBJ2-7, with D possibly TRBD1 on 6 matching bases. Trimming cost V 4 bases and J 2 bases, with 15 bases left between them. Germline loops: CDR1 LNHDA, CDR2 SQIVND (reference sequence). The CDR3 covers 15 residues. CDR3 bases read: TGTGCCAGTAGTACCTTCGGGACATTCCCCTACGAG. Translation gives CASSTFGTFPYE. The whole CDR3 sequence reads CASSTFGTFPYEQYF.

Ten or more counts support this clone. The missing CDR3 end, 3 residues past where the read stops, is filled in from the germline J gene. The chain employs TRBV29-1 and TRBJ2-1; TRBD1 matches at 8 bases. The CDR3 extends over 14 amino acids. Germline CDR1 SQVTM, CDR2 ANQGSEA. Losses at the gene ends were 7 bases for V and 2 bases for J; bases not matched to a gene: 7. CDR3 in amino acids: CSGTGLRTYNEQFF. The CDR3 DNA, read in part, is TGCAGCGGGACAGGGCTCAGGACCTACAATGAG.

This clone was recorded many times. The sequenced fragment ends 3 residues before the CDR3 boundary, so the rest is inferred from the germline J gene. The genes are TRBV20-1 and TRBJ2-7, with a tentative D call TRBD1 (6 bases). The CDR3 runs to 13 residues. The V gene's germline CDR1 is DFQATT and CDR2 SNEGSKA (reference sequence). V was cut by 3 bases and J by 1 base, with 10 bases left in between. This CDR3 is CSARYRDSYEQYF. Incomplete CDR3 DNA: TGCAGTGCTAGGTACAGGGATTCCTACGAG.